The clone carrying this T cell receptor (beta chain) showed up just a few times. The target antigen is unknown. The sample is drawn from a study of beta chain features in type 1 diabetes. Trimming at V came to 3 bases and at J to 4 bases, leaving 8 bases not matched to a gene. Germline loops: CDR1 SQVTM, CDR2 ANQGSEA. The CDR3 is 14 amino acids. Regarding the study as a whole: Type 1 diabetes patients had TCRB CDR3s that were shorter (moderately but significantly so) in all four CD4+ subsets.

TCRB transcripts that were expressed got sequenced, as all of the isolated RNA had been reverse transcribed. Measured with immunoSEQ multiplex PCR; TCRdb has only the in-frame clones, and not every one. The profile shows 100,000 to 150,000 clones, about 15% of them singletons. Sequenced sample: central memory CD4+ T cells from blood. The rearrangement joins TRBV29-1 to TRBJ1-2; 7 positions match TRBD1. The origin of this receptor is a man aged 25-45 years with type 1 diabetes. DNA of the CDR3: TGCAGCGTTGAGTCTCAGGGGGTGTTCTATGGCTACACCTTC. The encoded protein is CSVESQGVFYGYTF.